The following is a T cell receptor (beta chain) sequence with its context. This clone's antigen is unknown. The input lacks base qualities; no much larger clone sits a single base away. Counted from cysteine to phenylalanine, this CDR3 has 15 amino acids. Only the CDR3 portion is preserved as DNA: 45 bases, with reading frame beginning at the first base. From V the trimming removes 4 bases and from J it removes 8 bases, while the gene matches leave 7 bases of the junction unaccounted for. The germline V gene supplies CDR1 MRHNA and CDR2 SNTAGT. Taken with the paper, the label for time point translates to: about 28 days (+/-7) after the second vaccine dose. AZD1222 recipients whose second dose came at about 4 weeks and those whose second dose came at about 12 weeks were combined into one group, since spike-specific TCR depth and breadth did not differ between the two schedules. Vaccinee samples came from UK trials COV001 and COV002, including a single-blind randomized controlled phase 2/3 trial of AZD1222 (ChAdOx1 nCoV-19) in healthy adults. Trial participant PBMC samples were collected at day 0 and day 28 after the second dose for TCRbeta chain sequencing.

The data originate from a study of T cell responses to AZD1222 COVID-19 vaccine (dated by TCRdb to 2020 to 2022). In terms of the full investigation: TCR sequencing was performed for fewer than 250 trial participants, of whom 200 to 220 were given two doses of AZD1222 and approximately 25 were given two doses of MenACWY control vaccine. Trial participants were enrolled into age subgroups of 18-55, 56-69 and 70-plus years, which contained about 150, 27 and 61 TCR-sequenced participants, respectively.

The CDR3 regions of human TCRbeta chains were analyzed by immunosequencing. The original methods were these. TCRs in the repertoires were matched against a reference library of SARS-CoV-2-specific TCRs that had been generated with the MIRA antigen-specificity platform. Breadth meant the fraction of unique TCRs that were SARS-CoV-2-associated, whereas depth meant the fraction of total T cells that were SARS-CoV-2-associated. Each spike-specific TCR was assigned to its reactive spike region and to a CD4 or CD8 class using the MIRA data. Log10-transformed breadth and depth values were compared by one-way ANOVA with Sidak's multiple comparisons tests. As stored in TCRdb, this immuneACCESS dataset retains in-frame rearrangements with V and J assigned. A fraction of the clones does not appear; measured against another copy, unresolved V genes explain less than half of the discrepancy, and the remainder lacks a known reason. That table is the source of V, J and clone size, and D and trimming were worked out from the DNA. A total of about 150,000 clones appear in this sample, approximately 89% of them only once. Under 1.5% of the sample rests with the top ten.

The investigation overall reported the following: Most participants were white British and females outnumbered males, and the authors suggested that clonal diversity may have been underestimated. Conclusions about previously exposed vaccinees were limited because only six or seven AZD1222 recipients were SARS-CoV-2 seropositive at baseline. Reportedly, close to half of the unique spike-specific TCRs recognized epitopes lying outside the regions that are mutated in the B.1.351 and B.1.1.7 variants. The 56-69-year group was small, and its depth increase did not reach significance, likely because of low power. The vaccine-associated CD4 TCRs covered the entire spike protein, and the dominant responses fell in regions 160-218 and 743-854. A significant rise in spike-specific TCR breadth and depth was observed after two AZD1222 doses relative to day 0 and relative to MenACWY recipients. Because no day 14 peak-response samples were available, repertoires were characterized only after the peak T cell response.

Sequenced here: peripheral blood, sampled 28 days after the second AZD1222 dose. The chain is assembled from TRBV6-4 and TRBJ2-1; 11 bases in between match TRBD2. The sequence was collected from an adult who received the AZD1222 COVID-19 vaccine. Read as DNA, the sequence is TGTGCCAGCAGTGTAGTAGCGGGGGGGCCGGATGAGCAGTTCTTC. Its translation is CASSVVAGGPDEQFF.